This section outlines one T cell receptor (beta chain) sequence together with its context. No antigen is known for it. The time point here: cycle 4 day 1 (C4D1), after about 6 weeks of nivolumab. Each patient's relapse followed autologous stem cell transplantation, and brentuximab vedotin exposure varied. CDR1 is MNHEY, CDR2 SVGAGI, per germline. This CDR3 has 15 amino acids. V lost 1 base and J 3 bases, leaving 11 bases between the germline ends. This record comes from a study of PD-1 blockade in classical Hodgkin lymphoma. Study conclusions and caveats: For complete responders, baseline diversity was comparable to that of newly diagnosed patients.

Sequenced by immunoSEQ multiplex PCR; TCRdb stores in-frame clones only, minus some. The repertoire includes about 15,000 clones, about 65% of them detected once, and approximately 8% sits in the top ten. This sample comprised peripheral blood mononuclear cells (PBMCs), obtained before the fourth cycle of nivolumab. The receptor was derived from a human donor with classical Hodgkin lymphoma. This chain links TRBV6-5 with TRBJ2-3; D may be TRBD1 or TRBD2 (6 bases each). Here the CDR3 reads CASSYLGGRTDTQYF. Written as DNA, the CDR3 is TGTGCCAGCAGTTACTTAGGGGGGAGAACAGATACGCAGTATTTT.